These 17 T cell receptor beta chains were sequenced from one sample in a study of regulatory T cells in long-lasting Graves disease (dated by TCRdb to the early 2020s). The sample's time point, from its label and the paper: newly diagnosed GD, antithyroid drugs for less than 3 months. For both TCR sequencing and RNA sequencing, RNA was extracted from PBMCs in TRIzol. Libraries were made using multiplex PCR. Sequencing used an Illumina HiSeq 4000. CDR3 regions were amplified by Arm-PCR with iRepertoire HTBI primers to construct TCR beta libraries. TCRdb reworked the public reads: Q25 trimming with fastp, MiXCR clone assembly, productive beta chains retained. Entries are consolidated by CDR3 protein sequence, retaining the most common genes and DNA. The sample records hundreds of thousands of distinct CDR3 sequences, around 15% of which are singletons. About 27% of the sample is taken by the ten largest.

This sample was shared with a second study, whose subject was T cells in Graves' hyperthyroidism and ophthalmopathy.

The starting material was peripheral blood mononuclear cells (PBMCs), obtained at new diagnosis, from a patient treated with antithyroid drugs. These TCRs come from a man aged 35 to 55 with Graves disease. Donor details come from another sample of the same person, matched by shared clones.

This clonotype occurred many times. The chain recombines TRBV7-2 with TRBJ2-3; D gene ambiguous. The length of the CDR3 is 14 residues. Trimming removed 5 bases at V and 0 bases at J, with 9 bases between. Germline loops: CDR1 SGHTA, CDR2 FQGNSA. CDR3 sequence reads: CASSLLSSTDTQYF. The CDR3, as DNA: TGTGCCAGCAGCCTACTAAGCAGCACAGATACGCAGTATTTT.

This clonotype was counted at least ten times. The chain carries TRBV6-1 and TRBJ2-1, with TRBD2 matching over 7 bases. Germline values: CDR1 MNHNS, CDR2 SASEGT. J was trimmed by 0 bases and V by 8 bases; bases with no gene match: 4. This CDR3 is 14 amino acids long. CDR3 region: CASGSGDSYNEQFF. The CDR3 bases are TGTGCCAGCGGGAGCGGGGACTCCTACAATGAGCAGTTCTTC.

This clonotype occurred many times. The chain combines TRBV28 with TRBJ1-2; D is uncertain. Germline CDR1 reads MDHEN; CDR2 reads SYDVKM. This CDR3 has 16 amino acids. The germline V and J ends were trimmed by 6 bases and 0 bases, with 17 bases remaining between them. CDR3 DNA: TGTGCCAGCAGCTTTCCTACCAGGCTAGCTAACTATGGCTACACCTTC. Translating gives CASSFPTRLANYGYTF.

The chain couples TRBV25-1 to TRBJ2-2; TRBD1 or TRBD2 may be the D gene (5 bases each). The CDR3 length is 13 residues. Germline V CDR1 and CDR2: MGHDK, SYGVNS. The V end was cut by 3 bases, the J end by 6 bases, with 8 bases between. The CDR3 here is CASSEVGAGELFF. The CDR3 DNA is TGTGCCAGCAGTGAGGTGGGGGCCGGGGAGCTGTTTTTT.

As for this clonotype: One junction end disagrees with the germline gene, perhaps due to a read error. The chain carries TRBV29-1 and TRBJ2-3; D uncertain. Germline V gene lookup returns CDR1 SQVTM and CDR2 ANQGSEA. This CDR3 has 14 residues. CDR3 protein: CSVDGAPSRDTQYF. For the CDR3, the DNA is TGCAGCGTTGATGGCGCCCCCAGCAGAGATACGCAGTATTTT.

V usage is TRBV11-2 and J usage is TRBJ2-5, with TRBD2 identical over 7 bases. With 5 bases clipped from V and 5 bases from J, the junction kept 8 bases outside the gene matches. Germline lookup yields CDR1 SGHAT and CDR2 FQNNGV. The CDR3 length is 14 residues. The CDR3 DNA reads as TGTGCCAGCAGCCCCCGGACTAGGACGGAGACCCAGTACTTC. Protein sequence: CASSPRTRTETQYF. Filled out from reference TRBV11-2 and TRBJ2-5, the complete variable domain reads EAGVAQSPRYKIIEKRQSVAFWCNPISGHATLYWYQQILGQGPKLLIQFQNNGVVDDSQLPKDRFSAERLKGVDSTLKIQPAKLEDSAVYLCASSPRTRTETQYFGPGTRLLVL.

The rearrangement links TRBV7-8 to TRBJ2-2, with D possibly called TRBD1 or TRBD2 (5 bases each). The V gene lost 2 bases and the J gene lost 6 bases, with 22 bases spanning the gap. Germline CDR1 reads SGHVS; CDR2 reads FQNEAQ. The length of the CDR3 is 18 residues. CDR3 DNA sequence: TGTGCCAGCAGCTTAAGGGTCCCCGGTCCGGGGACGGCCGGGGAGCTGTTTTTT. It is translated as CASSLRVPGPGTAGELFF.

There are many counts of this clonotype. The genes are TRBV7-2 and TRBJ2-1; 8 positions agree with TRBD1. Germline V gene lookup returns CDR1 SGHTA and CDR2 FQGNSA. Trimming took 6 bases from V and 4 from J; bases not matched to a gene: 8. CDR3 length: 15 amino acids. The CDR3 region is CASREDRASYNEQFF. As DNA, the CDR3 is TGTGCCAGCAGAGAGGACAGGGCATCTTACAATGAGCAGTTCTTC.

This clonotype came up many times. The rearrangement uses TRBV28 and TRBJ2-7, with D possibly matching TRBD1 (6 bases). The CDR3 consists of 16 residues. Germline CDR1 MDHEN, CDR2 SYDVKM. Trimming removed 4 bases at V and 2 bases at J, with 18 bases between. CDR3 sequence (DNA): TGTGCCAGCAGTTCCCGGCCGGGACAACCGCCCTACGAGCAGTACTTC. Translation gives CASSSRPGQPPYEQYF.

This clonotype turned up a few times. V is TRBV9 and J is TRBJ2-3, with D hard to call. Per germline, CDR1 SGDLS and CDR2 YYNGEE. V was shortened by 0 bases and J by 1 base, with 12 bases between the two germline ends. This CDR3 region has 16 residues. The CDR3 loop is CASSVAGSSGTDTQYF. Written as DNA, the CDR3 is TGTGCCAGCAGCGTAGCAGGTAGCTCGGGCACAGATACGCAGTATTTT.

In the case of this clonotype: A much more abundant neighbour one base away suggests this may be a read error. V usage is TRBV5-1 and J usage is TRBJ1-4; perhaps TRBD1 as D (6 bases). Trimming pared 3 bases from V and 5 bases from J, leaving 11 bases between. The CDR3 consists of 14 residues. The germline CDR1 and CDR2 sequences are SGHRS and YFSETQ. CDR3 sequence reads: CASSSQQGNEKLFF. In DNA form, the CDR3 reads TGCGCCAGCAGCTCGCAACAGGGAAATGAAAAACTGTTTTTT. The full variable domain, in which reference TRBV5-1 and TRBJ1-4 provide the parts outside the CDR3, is KAGVTQTPRYLIKTRGQQVTLSCSPISGHRSVSWYQQTPGQGLQFLFEYFSETQRNKGNFPGRFSGRQFSNSRSEMNVSTLELGDSALYLCASSSQQGNEKLFFGSGTQLSVL.

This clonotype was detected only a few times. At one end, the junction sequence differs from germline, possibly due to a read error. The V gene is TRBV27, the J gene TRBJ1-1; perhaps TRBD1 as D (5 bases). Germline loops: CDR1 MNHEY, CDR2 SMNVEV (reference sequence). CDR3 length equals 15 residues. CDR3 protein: CASSFLGTMGTGAFF. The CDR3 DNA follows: TGTGCCAGCAGTTTCCTCGGGACCATGGGGACTGGAGCTTTCTTT.

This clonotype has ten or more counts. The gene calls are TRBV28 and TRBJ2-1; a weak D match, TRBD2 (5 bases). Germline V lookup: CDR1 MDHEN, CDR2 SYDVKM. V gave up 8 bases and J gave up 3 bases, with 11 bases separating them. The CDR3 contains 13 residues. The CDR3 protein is CASSRTDYNEQFF. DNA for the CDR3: TGTGCCAGCTCTAGGACTGACTACAATGAGCAGTTCTTC.

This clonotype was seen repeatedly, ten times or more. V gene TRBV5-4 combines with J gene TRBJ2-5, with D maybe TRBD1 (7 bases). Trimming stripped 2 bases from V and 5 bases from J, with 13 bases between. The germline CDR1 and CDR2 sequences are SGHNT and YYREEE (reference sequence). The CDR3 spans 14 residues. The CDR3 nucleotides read TGTGCCAGCAGCTTTAAGGCAGGGGGGGAGACCCAGTACTTC. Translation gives CASSFKAGGETQYF. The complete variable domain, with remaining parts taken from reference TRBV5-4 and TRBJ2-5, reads ETGVTQSPTHLIKTRGQQVTLRCSSQSGHNTVSWYQQALGQGPQFIFQYYREEENGRGNFPPRFSGLQFPNYSSELNVNALELDDSALYLCASSFKAGGETQYFGPGTRLLVL.

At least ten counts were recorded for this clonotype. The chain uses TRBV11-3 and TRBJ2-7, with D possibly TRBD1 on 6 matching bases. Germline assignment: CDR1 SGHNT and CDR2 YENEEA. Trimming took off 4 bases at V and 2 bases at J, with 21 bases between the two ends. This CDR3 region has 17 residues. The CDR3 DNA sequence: TGTGCCAGCAGCTCTACTTCGGACAGACTAAGCCCCTACGAGCAGTACTTC. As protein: CASSSTSDRLSPYEQYF.

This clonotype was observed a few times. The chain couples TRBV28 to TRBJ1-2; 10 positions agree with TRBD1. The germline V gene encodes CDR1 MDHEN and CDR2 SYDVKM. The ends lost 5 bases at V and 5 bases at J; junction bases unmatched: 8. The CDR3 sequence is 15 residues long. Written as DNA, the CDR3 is TGTGCCAGCAGTCGGACCGGGACAGGGGTTTATGGCTACACCTTC. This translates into CASSRTGTGVYGYTF.

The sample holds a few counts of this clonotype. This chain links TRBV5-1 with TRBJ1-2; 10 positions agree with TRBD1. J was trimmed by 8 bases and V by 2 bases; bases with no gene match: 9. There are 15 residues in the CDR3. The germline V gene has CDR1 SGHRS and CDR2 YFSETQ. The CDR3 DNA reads TGCGCCAGCAGCTTAACCCGGGACAGGGGTTGGGGCTACACCTTC. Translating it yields CASSLTRDRGWGYTF.